These T cell receptor beta chains were read from a single sample in a study of T cell changes during pregnancy in multiple sclerosis. Clones were read by immunoSEQ multiplex PCR, and TCRdb kept only the in-frame ones, dropping some. There are roughly 51,000 clones in the sample; 94% occur only once, and roughly 5% lies in the top ten. Sequenced material: CD8+ T cells from peripheral blood mononuclear cells, taken before pregnancy. All receptors derive from a female donor with multiple sclerosis, enrolled in a pregnancy study. Both conserved end residues are part of each CDR3. The D gene is left open where the match is weak. Only part of the rows carry a size: once, few, many, or a class if the clone is expanded.

.	.	TRBV10-1	TRBJ2-7	16	CASSEGRSVTGDEQYF	TGCGCCAGCAGTGAGGGCAGGAGCGTCACGGGGGACGAGCAGTACTTC
.	.	TRBV19	TRBJ2-7	13	CASSNGIHYEQYF	TGTGCCAGTAGCAACGGGATCCACTACGAGCAGTACTTC
.	.	TRBV27	TRBJ2-1	13	CASSPRGASEQFF	TGTGCCAGCAGCCCACGGGGGGCAAGTGAGCAGTTCTTC
TRBD2	.	TRBV19	TRBJ2-7	12	CASSIWEGEQYF	TGTGCCAGTAGTATTTGGGAGGGAGAGCAGTACTTC
.	.	TRBV4-3	TRBJ1-2	16	CASSQESDRRLYGYTF	TGCGCCAGCAGCCAAGAGAGCGATCGACGGCTCTATGGCTACACCTTC
TRBD2	.	TRBV28	TRBJ2-5	16	CASSTRTSGPQETQYF	TGTGCCAGCAGTACCCGGACTAGCGGCCCCCAAGAGACCCAGTACTTC
.	.	TRBV4-2	TRBJ2-1	12	CASSRGLAEQFF	TGTGCCAGCAGCCGGGGCCTTGCTGAGCAGTTCTTC
.	.	TRBV5-1	TRBJ1-1	14	CASSLGAGIAEAFF	TGCGCCAGCAGCCTGGGGGCAGGGATCGCTGAAGCTTTCTTT
.	.	TRBV7-9	TRBJ1-2	14	CASSLGRGRDGYTF	TGTGCCAGCAGCTTAGGGCGGGGGCGAGATGGCTACACCTTC
TRBD1	.	TRBV27	TRBJ2-1	13	CASSSTGGFEQFF	TGTGCCAGCAGTTCCACAGGGGGCTTTGAGCAGTTCTTC
TRBD2	.	TRBV5-4	TRBJ2-7	15	CASSLRTSGSREQYF	TGTGCCAGCAGCTTGAGGACTAGCGGGAGTCGCGAGCAGTACTTC
TRBD1	.	TRBV5-8	TRBJ1-2	16	CASSSNTGGHYYGYTF	TGTGCCAGCAGCTCGAACACAGGGGGCCATTACTATGGCTACACCTTC
TRBD2	.	TRBV27	TRBJ2-7	14	CASSRTSGRYEQYF	TGTGCCAGCAGTAGGACTAGCGGGAGGTACGAGCAGTACTTC
TRBD1	.	TRBV30	TRBJ1-1	14	CAWTPGQGNTEAFF	TGTGCCTGGACGCCGGGACAGGGGAACACTGAAGCTTTCTTT
.	.	TRBV9	TRBJ1-1	15	CASSVKAGAGAEAFF	TGTGCCAGCAGCGTAAAGGCCGGGGCAGGGGCCGAAGCTTTCTTT
.	.	TRBV5-5	TRBJ2-7	14	CASSLEGPRVGQYF	TGTGCCAGCAGCTTGGAAGGGCCCAGGGTGGGGCAGTACTTC
TRBD1	.	TRBV29-1	TRBJ2-7	13	CSVEGDRRTEQYF	TGCAGCGTTGAGGGGGACAGACGGACCGAGCAGTACTTC
TRBD2	.	TRBV4-1	TRBJ2-1	16	CASSHPPGLGHNEQFF	TGCGCCAGCAGCCACCCTCCGGGACTAGGGCACAATGAGCAGTTCTTC
TRBD2	once	TRBV4-1	TRBJ2-1	19	CASSQVSQLASSSYNEQFF	TGCGCCAGCAGCCAAGTGAGCCAACTAGCGTCGAGCTCCTACAATGAGCAGTTCTTC
TRBD2	.	TRBV12-5	TRBJ2-2	15	CASTLVGGLIGELFF	TGTGCTAGTACCTTGGTGGGAGGGCTAATCGGGGAGCTGTTTTTT
.	once	TRBV4-2	TRBJ2-4	14	CASSQDKAVSIQYF	TGTGCCAGCAGCCAAGATAAAGCCGTAAGCATTCAGTACTTC
TRBD2	.	TRBV11-3	TRBJ2-3	17	CASSPRTSGRSTDTQYF	TGTGCCAGCAGCCCTCGGACTAGCGGGAGGAGCACAGATACGCAGTATTTT
TRBD2	.	TRBV7-9	TRBJ2-7	18	CASSPRPGLAGSSYEQYF	TGTGCCAGCAGCCCCCGCCCGGGACTAGCGGGATCCTCCTACGAGCAGTACTTC
TRBD1	.	TRBV5-5	TRBJ2-5	14	CASSTTGGQETQYF	TGTGCCAGCAGCACTACAGGGGGCCAAGAGACCCAGTACTTC
.	.	TRBV15	TRBJ2-2	14	CATRGEAYTGELFF	TGTGCCACCAGAGGGGAGGCGTACACCGGGGAGCTGTTTTTT
.	.	TRBV29-1	TRBJ2-2	13	CSVVKGDTGELFF	TGCAGCGTTGTAAAGGGGGACACCGGGGAGCTGTTTTTT
TRBD2	.	TRBV10-3	TRBJ2-3	17	CAIREGTSGTRLDTQYF	TGTGCCATCAGGGAAGGGACTAGCGGGACTCGCCTAGATACGCAGTATTTT
.	.	TRBV19	TRBJ2-3	15	CASSDARARLDTQYF	TGTGCCAGTAGTGATGCCAGGGCGAGATTGGATACGCAGTATTTT
.	.	TRBV20-1	TRBJ2-1	11	CSAMGGGSKFF	TGCAGTGCTATGGGGGGCGGGAGCAAGTTCTTC
.	once	TRBV11-2	TRBJ2-1	16	CASSRIRDIAYNEQFF	TGTGCCAGCAGCCGCATCCGGGACATCGCCTACAATGAGCAGTTCTTC
.	.	TRBV28	TRBJ1-1	11	CASRGGTEAFF	TGTGCCAGCAGGGGGGGCACTGAAGCTTTCTTT
.	.	TRBV19	TRBJ1-5	14	CASSITDGAQPQHF	TGTGCCAGTAGTATAACAGATGGGGCTCAGCCCCAGCATTTT
.	.	TRBV5-1	TRBJ1-6	15	CASSLVTVYNSPLHF	TGCGCCAGCAGCTTGGTGACAGTCTATAATTCACCCCTCCACTTT
.	.	TRBV6-5	TRBJ2-1	13	CASSLQSYNEQFF	TGTGCCAGCAGTTTACAGTCTTACAATGAGCAGTTCTTC
.	.	TRBV4-1	TRBJ2-2	14	CASSQLRASGELFF	TGCGCCAGCAGCCAACTCAGGGCTTCTGGGGAGCTGTTTTTT
.	.	TRBV29-1	TRBJ2-2	12	CSVRESTGELFF	TGCAGCGTACGGGAGAGCACCGGGGAGCTGTTTTTT
TRBD2	.	TRBV4-1	TRBJ2-5	15	CASSLTSGRAETQYF	TGCGCCAGCAGCCTTACTAGCGGGAGGGCGGAGACCCAGTACTTC